The rows below give T cell receptor beta chains drawn from one sample of a study of shared clonotypes between healthy human individuals. TCRdb keeps only in-frame clones here, not all; method: immunoSEQ multiplex PCR. Of roughly 1,100,000 clones in the sample, approximately 70% are singletons; the top ten hold about 1.5%. The material sequenced was memory CD4+ T cells sorted from blood. The receptors shown here come from a man younger than 35 in good health. Each CDR3 is given with its conserved first and last residue. The D gene is left open where the match is weak. Clone sizes are given selectively: once, few, many, or a class where the clone is expanded.

J gene,clone size,D gene,V gene,CDR3 protein,CDR3 DNA
TRBJ2-5,-,TRBD2,TRBV12-5,CASGSGGTQYF,TGTGCTAGTGGTTCGGGGGGGACCCAGTACTTC
TRBJ1-3,-,-,TRBV5-1,CASSLEGNTIYF,TGCGCCAGCAGCTTGGAAGGGAACACCATATATTTT
TRBJ1-6,-,-,TRBV5-6,CASSLTENSPLHF,TGTGCCAGCAGCTTGACAGAAAATTCACCCCTCCACTTT
TRBJ1-1,-,-,TRBV30,CACAIRDLNTEAFF,TGTGCCTGTGCGATCCGGGACCTTAACACTGAAGCTTTCTTT
TRBJ2-5,-,TRBD2,TRBV7-2,CASSLAGAGSLQTQYF,TGTGCCAGCAGCTTAGCGGGAGCGGGGTCCTTGCAGACCCAGTACTTC
TRBJ2-7,-,-,TRBV21-1,CASSPGGKQGAGEQYF,TGTGCCAGCAGCCCCGGGGGGAAACAGGGGGCCGGCGAGCAGTACTTC
TRBJ2-3,-,-,TRBV20-1,CSAREDTQYF,TGCAGTGCTAGGGAGGATACGCAGTATTTT
TRBJ2-2,-,TRBD2,TRBV7-6,CASAGTSGSSTGELFF,TGTGCCAGCGCAGGGACTAGCGGGAGTTCGACCGGGGAGCTGTTTTTT
TRBJ1-2,-,-,TRBV30,CAWSPTPPLVGYTF,TGTGCCTGGAGCCCCACCCCTCCTTTAGTTGGCTACACCTTC
TRBJ1-5,few,-,TRBV19,CATTTSSGANQPQHF,TGTGCCACCACGACCTCGAGTGGGGCAAATCAGCCCCAGCATTTT
TRBJ2-6,-,-,TRBV5-1,CASSDHTGSGANVLTF,TGCGCCAGCAGCGATCACACAGGGTCTGGGGCCAACGTCCTGACTTTC
TRBJ2-2,-,-,TRBV25-1,CASSPGTYGELFF,TGTGCCAGCAGTCCCGGCACATACGGGGAGCTGTTTTTT